This TCR beta chain was sequenced in a study of naive and memory T cell subsets. CDR1 is DFQATT, CDR2 SNEGSKA, per germline (reference sequence). V dropped 0 bases and J dropped 1; count of bases not matched to a gene: 8. The CDR3 totals 16 residues. The beta constant-region primer was an equimolar mix of two oligonucleotides covering TRBC1 and TRBC2. The ligated cDNA underwent four PCR rounds using SP2 and nested alpha and beta constant-region primers. An oligonucleotide with the SP2 primer and a 12-nucleotide UMI was ligated to the cDNA 3' end. TCRdb itself ran the UMI-ligation and nested PCR reads through MiXCR, one entry per CDR3 protein. The sample lists roughly 92,000 distinct CDR3 sequences; around 11% were seen once. Findings and caveats of the study: There was no ground truth to check naive and memory subset results. Over 95% of naive TCR sequences appeared only once after error correction, unlike memory subsets. Naive repertoires, especially CD8, held a few larger clonotypes, possibly memory cells re-expressing CD45RA.

CD4 T cells were positively selected, then CD8 T cells from the CD4-negative fraction. Remarks on this clonotype: Its antigen remains unidentified.

The sequenced sample was naive CD4+ T cells from blood. V is TRBV20-1 and J is TRBJ1-1; 7 nucleotides align to TRBD1. This receptor was identified in a human donor in good health. The CDR3 loop is CSARDRRGLGNTEAFF. The CDR3 DNA reads as TGCAGTGCTAGAGATCGGAGGGGGCTGGGGAACACTGAAGCTTTCTTT.